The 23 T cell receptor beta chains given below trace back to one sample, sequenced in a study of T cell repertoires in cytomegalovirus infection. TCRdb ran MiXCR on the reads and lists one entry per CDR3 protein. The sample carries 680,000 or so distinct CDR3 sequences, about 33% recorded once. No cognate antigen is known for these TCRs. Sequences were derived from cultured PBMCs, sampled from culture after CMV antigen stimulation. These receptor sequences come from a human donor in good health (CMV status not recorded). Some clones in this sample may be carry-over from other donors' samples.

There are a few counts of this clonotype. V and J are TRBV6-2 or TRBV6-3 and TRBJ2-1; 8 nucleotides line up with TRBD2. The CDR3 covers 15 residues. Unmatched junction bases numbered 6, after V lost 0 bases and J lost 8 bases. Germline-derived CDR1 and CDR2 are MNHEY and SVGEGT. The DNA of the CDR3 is TGTGCCAGCAGTTACTCTGGCGGGAGGAAGGATGAGCAGTTCTTC. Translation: CASSYSGGRKDEQFF.

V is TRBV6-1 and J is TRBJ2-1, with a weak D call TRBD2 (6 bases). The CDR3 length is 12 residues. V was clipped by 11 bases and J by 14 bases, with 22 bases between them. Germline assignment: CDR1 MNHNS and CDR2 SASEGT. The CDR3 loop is CAVRDFSMREFF. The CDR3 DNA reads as TGTGCCGTCCGGGACTTTTCAATGAGGGAGTTCTTC.

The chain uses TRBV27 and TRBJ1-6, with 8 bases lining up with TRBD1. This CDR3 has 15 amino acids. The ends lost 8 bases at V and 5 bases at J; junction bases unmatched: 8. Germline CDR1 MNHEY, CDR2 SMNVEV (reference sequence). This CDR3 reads CASPGQVVDNSPLHF. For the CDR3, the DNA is TGTGCCAGCCCGGGACAGGTAGTCGATAATTCACCCCTCCACTTT.

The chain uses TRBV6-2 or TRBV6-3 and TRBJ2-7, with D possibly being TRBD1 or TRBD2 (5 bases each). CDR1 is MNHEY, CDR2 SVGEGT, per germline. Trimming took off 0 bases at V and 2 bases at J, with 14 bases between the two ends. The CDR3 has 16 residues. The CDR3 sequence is CASSYSAGTHTYEQYF. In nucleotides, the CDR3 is TGTGCCAGCAGTTACTCGGCCGGGACCCACACCTACGAGCAGTACTTC.

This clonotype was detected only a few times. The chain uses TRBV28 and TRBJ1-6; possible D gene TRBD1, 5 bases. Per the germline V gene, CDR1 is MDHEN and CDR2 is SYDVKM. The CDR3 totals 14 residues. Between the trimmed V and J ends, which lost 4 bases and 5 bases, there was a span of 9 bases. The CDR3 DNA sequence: TGTGCCAGCAGTTCGCCGGGGGATAATTCACCCCTCCACTTT. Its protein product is CASSSPGDNSPLHF.

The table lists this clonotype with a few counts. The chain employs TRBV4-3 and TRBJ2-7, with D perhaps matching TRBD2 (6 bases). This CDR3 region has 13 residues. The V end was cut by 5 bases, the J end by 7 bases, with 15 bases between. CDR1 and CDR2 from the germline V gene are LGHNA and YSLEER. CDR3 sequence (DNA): TGCGCCAGCAGCAAGGGTCGCGGGACTGAGCAGTACTTC. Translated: CASSKGRGTEQYF.

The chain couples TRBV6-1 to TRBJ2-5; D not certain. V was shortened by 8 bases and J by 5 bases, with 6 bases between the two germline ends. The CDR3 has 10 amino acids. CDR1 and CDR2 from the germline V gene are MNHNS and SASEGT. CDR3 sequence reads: CASYRETQYF. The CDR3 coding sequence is TGTGCCAGCTATAGGGAGACCCAGTACTTC.

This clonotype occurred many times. The CDR3, as DNA: TGTGCCAGCAGCAGTGCGGGGACAGCAAAAGAGACCCAGTACTTC. It encodes CASSSAGTAKETQYF. The genes are TRBV7-8 and TRBJ2-5; D might be TRBD1 (7 bases). This CDR3 has 15 residues. V lost 5 bases, J lost 3 bases, and 16 bases lay in between. Looked up from germline, CDR1 is SGHVS and CDR2 is FQNEAQ.

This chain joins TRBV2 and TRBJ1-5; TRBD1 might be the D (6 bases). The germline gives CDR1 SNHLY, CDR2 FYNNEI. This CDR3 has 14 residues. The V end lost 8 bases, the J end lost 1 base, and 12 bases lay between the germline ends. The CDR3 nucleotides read TGTGCCAGCGGGAAAGACAGGAGCAATCAGCCCCAGCATTTT. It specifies CASGKDRSNQPQHF.

In DNA, the CDR3 is TGTGCCAGCAGCTTAGGGATCAACCTCGGGGCGCCTTCATCGGAGCCCCAGCATTTT. It codes for CASSLGINLGAPSSEPQHF. The chain uses TRBV11-2 and TRBJ1-5; tentatively, D is TRBD1 (5 bases). Germline V lookup: CDR1 SGHAT, CDR2 FQNNGV. CDR3 length equals 19 residues. Trimming removed 1 base from V and 8 bases from J, with 27 bases in between.

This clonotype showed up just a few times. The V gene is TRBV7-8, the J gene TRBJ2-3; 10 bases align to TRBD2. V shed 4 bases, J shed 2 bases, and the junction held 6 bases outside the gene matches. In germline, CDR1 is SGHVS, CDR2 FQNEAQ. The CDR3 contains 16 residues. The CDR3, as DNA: TGTGCCAGCAGCTCAACTAGCGGGGCCTCCACAGATACGCAGTATTTT. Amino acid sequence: CASSSTSGASTDTQYF.

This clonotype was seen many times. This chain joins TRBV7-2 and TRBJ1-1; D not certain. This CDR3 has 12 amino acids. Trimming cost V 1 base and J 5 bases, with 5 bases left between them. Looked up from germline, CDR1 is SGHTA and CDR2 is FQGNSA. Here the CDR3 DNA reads TGTGCCAGCAGCTTAGAGTGGACTGAAGCTTTCTTT. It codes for CASSLEWTEAFF.

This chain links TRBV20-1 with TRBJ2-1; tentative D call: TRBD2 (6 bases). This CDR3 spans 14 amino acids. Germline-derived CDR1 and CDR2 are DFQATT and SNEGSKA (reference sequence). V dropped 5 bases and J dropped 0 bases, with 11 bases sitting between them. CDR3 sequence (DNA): TGCAGTGCTCCCGGACTAACCTCCTACAATGAGCAGTTCTTC. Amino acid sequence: CSAPGLTSYNEQFF.

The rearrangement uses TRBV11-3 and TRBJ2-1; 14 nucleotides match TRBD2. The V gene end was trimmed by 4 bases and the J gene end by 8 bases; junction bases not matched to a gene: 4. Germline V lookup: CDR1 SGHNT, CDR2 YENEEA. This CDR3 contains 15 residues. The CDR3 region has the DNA TGTGCCAGCAGCTACGGGACTAGCGGGAGCCATGAGCAGTTCTTC. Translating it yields CASSYGTSGSHEQFF. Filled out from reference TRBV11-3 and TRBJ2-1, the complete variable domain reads EAGVVQSPRYKIIEKKQPVAFWCNPISGHNTLYWYLQNLGQGPELLIRYENEEAVDDSQLPKDRFSAERLKGVDSTLKIQPAELGDSAVYLCASSYGTSGSHEQFFGPGTRLTVL.

As DNA, the CDR3 is TGTGCCAGCAGTTTCCCTAGCGGGAGGGGAGGATACAATGAGCAGTTCTTC. Encoded protein: CASSFPSGRGGYNEQFF. The V and J genes are TRBV12-3 or TRBV12-4 and TRBJ2-1; 12 bases fit TRBD2. The V segment lost 3 bases and the J segment 4 bases; nucleotides outside the gene matches: 7. The CDR3 extends over 17 amino acids.

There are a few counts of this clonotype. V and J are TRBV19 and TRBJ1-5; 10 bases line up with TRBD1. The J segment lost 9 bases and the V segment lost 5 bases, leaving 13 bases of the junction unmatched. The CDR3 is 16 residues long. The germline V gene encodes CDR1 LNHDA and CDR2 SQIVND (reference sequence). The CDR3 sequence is CASSARDRGRGGPQHF. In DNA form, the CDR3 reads TGTGCCAGTAGTGCCAGGGACAGGGGACGGGGGGGGCCCCAGCATTTT.

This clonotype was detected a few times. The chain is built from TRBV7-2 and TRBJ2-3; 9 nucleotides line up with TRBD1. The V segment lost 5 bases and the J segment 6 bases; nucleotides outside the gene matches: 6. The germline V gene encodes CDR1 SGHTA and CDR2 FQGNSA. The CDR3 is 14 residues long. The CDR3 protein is CASSPDRGPDTQYF. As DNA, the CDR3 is TGTGCCAGCAGCCCGGACAGGGGTCCGGATACGCAGTATTTT.

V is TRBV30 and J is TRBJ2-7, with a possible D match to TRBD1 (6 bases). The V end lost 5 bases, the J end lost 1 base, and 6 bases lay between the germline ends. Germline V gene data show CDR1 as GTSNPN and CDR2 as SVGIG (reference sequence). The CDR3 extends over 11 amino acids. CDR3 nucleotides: TGTGCCTGGGGACAGTCCTACGAGCAGTACTTC. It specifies CAWGQSYEQYF.

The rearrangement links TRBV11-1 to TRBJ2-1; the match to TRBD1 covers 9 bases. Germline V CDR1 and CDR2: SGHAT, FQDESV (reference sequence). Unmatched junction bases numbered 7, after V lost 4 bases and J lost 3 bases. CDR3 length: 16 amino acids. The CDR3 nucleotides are TGTGCCAGCAGCTCCGGGACAGGGTTCATCTACAATGAGCAGTTCTTC. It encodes CASSSGTGFIYNEQFF. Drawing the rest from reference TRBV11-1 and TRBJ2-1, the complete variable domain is EAEVAQSPRYKITEKSQAVAFWCDPISGHATLYWYRQILGQGPELLVQFQDESVVDDSQLPKDRFSAERLKGVDSTLKIQPAELGDSAMYLCASSSGTGFIYNEQFFGPGTRLTVL.

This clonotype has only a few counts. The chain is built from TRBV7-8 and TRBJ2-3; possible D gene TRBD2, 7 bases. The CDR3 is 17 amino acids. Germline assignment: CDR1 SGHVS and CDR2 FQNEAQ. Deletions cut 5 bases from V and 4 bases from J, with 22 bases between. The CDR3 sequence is CASSPPGAGRESDTQYF. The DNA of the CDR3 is TGTGCCAGCAGCCCCCCGGGGGCTGGGAGGGAGTCAGATACGCAGTATTTT.

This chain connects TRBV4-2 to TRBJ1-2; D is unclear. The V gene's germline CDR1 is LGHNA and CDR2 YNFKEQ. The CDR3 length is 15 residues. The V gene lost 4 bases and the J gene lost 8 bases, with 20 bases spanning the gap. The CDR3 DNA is TGTGCCAGCAGCCCCAAGCCGACCAGCCTCCGCGGCTACACCTTC. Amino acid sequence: CASSPKPTSLRGYTF.

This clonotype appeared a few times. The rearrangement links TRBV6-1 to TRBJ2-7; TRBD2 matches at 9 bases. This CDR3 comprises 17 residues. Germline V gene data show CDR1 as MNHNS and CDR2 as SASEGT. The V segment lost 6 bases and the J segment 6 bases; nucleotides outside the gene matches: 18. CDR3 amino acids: CASSDPGTSTPSTEQYF. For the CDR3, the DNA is TGTGCCAGCAGCGACCCTGGGACTAGCACCCCCTCGACCGAGCAGTACTTC.

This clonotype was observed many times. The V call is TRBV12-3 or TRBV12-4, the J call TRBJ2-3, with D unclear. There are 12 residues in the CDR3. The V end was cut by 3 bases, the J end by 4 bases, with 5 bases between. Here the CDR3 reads CASSFAPDTQYF. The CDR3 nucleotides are TGTGCCAGCAGTTTCGCGCCAGATACGCAGTATTTT.